The source of this TCR beta chain is a study of blood T cell repertoires in COVID-19. About the research overall: Samples came from the United States, Italy and Spain, spanning acute and convalescent COVID-19.

Methods used by the authors: From reference gene primer amplification, estimates of nucleated cell counts were derived. Using immunoSEQ multiplex PCR, the repertoire was profiled, and TCRdb retains in-frame clones only, with some absent. The V and J calls and clone size were taken over from that table, and D and trimming were inferred from the DNA. Of tens of thousands of clones in the sample, about 89% are singletons; the top ten hold approximately 13%. The CDR3 sequence is 14 residues long. CDR1 SQVTM and CDR2 ANQGSEA come from the germline V gene. V was pared by 2 bases and J by 2 bases, with 2 bases of the junction left unmatched.

This TCR derives from a man between 65 and 79 years old with active or convalescent COVID-19. V is TRBV29-1 and J is TRBJ2-3; TRBD2 matches at 9 bases. Sequenced material: peripheral blood. The DNA for the CDR3 is TGCAGCGTTGAACTAGCGGGGAACACAGATACGCAGTATTTT. It yields the protein CSVELAGNTDTQYF.